What follows are 10 T cell receptor beta chains derived from one specimen sequenced in a study of blood T cells in healthy people across ages. Alongside a J-beta primer mix, a sample-barcoded 5' primer served in a second PCR lasting roughly 7 to 11 cycles. TCRdb ran MiXCR on the 5' RACE reads and lists one entry per CDR3 protein. The table shows about 810,000 distinct CDR3 sequences, with under 40% occurring only once. The sequencing sample was made of blood. The receptors stem from a man aged 18 to 35 in good health.

This sequence joins TRBV7-8 and TRBJ1-1, with D unresolved. The germline V gene has CDR1 SGHVS and CDR2 FQNEAQ. The CDR3 totals 16 residues. Between the trimmed V and J ends, which lost 0 bases and 4 bases, there was a span of 15 bases. CDR3 residues: CASSLAGGGLGTEAFF. In DNA form, the CDR3 reads TGTGCCAGCAGCTTAGCTGGCGGAGGGTTGGGCACTGAAGCTTTCTTT. The variable domain in full, completed from reference TRBV7-8 and TRBJ1-1, reads GAGVSQSPRYKVAKRGQDVALRCDPISGHVSLFWYQQALGQGPEFLTYFQNEAQLDKSGLPSDRFFAERPEGSVSTLKIQRTQQEDSAVYLCASSLAGGGLGTEAFFGQGTRLTVV.

In this sample, this clonotype turned up once. The chain couples TRBV4-1 to TRBJ2-1, with TRBD1 identical over 10 bases. This CDR3 has 15 residues. From germline, CDR1 is MGHRA and CDR2 YSYEKL. With V trimmed by 4 bases and J by 6 bases, 6 bases remained unmatched. The CDR3 reads CASSPSRTGGNEQFF. CDR3 bases: TGCGCCAGCAGCCCAAGTAGGACAGGGGGCAATGAGCAGTTCTTC.

As to this clonotype: The germline gene is not matched at one end of the junction; a read error may be the cause. This chain connects TRBV7-2 to TRBJ2-7; 10 positions match TRBD1. Germline V gives CDR1 SGHTA, CDR2 FQGNSA. This CDR3 has 18 amino acids. CDR3 region: CACRLGIALGTGVNEQYF. The CDR3 DNA is TGTGCCTGCAGATTAGGGATAGCTCTGGGGACAGGGGTAAATGAGCAGTACTTC.

This clonotype was detected only a few times. V is TRBV7-8 and J is TRBJ1-6, with D possibly being TRBD1 (5 bases). Trimming pared 1 base from V and 7 bases from J, leaving 11 bases between. Per the germline V gene, CDR1 is SGHVS and CDR2 is FQNEAQ. CDR3 size: 15 residues. The DNA of the CDR3 is TGTGCCAGCAGCTTAGTCGGGGCAGAAAATTCACCCCTCCACTTT. This encodes CASSLVGAENSPLHF.

With regard to this clonotype: The junction differs from germline at one of its ends, possibly a read error. The rearrangement uses TRBV12-3 or TRBV12-4 and TRBJ2-3; possible D gene TRBD1, 6 bases. This CDR3 has 21 amino acids. CDR3 loop: CVSSLDRSKPTVNTSTDTQYF. DNA for the CDR3: TGTGTCAGCAGTTTGGACAGATCTAAGCCCACAGTTAATACTAGCACAGATACGCAGTATTTT.

Regarding this clonotype: This may stem from a read error, because a much larger clone lies one nucleotide away. The V call is TRBV20-1, the J call TRBJ1-2; D remains ambiguous. CDR3 size: 14 residues. CDR1 and CDR2 (germline): DFQATT, SNEGSKA (reference sequence). The CDR3 reads CSARETWGNYGFTF. The CDR3 nucleotides are TGCAGTGCTAGAGAAACGTGGGGTAACTATGGCTTCACCTTC.

This chain connects TRBV2 to TRBJ1-2; D is perhaps TRBD1 (5 bases). CDR1 is SNHLY, CDR2 FYNNEI, per germline. V gave up 6 bases and J gave up 3 bases, with 14 bases separating them. This CDR3 contains 14 residues. Here the CDR3 DNA reads TGTGCCAGCAGCCTTTCCGACAGCTACTATGGCTACACCTTC. The encoded protein is CASSLSDSYYGYTF.

This clonotype was seen a handful of times. The V and J genes are TRBV4-3 and TRBJ1-2, with no clear D. The CDR3 length is 17 residues. Between the trimmed V and J ends, which lost 0 bases and 2 bases, there was a span of 16 bases. The germline V gene encodes CDR1 LGHNA and CDR2 YSLEER. The CDR3 nucleotides are TGCGCCAGCAGCCAAGATTTCGGGGATGGGCTCAACTATGGCTACACCTTC. This encodes CASSQDFGDGLNYGYTF.

Ten or more counts support this clonotype. J is TRBJ2-3 and V is TRBV20-1; D possibly corresponds to TRBD2 (7 bases). Germline CDR1 is DFQATT and CDR2 is SNEGSKA (reference sequence). The CDR3 loop spans 11 amino acids. This chain's CDR3 is CSAPGGYTQYF. In nucleotides, the CDR3 is TGCAGCGCGCCGGGGGGCTATACGCAGTATTTT.

Notes on this clonotype: A much larger clone lies one base from this, so it may be a read error. The J gene is TRBJ2-1, the V gene TRBV5-1; 8 bases map to TRBD2. Germline V gives CDR1 SGHRS, CDR2 YFSETQ. This CDR3 contains 16 residues. The CDR3 DNA is TGCGCCAACAGCTTGTCGGCGGGGGGAACCTACAATGAGCAGTTCTTC. Its translation is CANSLSAGGTYNEQFF.